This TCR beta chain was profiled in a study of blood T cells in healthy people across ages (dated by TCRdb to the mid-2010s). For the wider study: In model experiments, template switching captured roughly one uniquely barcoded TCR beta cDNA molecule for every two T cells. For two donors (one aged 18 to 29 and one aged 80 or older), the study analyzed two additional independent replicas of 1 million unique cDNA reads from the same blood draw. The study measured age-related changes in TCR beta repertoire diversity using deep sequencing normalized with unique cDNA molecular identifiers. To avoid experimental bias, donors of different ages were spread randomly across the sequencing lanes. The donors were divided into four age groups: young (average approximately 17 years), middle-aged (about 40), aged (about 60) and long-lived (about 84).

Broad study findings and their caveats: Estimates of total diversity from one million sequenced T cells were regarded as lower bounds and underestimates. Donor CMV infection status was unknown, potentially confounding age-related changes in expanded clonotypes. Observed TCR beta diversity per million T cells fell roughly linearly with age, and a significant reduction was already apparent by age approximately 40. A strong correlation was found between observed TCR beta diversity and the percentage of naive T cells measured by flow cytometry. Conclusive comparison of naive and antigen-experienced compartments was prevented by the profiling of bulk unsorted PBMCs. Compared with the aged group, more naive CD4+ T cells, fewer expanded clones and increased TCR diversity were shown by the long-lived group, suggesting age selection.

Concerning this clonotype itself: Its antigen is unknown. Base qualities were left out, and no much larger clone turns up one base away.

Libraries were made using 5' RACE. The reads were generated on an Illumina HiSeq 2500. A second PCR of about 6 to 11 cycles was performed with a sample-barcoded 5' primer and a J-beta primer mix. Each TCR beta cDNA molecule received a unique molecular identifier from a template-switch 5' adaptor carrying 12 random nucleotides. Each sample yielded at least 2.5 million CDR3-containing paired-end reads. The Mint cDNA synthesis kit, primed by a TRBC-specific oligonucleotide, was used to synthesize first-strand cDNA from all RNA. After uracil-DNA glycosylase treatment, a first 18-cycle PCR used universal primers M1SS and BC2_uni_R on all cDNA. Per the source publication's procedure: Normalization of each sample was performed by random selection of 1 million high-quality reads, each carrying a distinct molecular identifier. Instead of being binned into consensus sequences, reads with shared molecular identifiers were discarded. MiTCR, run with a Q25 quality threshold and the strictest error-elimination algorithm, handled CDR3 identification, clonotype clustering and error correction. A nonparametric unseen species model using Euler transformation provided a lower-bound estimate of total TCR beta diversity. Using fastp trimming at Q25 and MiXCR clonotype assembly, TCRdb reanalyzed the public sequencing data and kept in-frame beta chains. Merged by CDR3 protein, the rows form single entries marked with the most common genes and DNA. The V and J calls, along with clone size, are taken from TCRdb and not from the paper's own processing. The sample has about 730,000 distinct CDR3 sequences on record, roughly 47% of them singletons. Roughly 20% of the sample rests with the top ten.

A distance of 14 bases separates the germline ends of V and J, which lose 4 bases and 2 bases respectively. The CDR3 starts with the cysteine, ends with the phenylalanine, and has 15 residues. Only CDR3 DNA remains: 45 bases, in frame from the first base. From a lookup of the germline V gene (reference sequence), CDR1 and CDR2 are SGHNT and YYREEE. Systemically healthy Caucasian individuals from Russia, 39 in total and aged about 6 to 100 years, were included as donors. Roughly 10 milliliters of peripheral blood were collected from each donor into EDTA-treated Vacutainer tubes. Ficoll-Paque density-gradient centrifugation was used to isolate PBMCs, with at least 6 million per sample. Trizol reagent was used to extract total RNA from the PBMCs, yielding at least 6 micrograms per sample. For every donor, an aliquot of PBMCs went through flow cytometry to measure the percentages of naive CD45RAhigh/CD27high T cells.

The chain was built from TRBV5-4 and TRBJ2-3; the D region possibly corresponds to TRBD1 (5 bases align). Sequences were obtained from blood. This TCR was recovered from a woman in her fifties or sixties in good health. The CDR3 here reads CASSPPQEYTDTQYF. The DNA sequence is TGTGCCAGCAGCCCCCCACAGGAGTACACAGATACGCAGTATTTT.